This T cell receptor beta chain stems from a study of CD8+CD57+ T cells in acquired aplastic anemia. The overall study: The sorted CD4+ and CD8+ cells yielded an average approximately 3 ug of DNA. Study conclusions and caveats: No significant patient-versus-control difference appeared in CD8+ Simpson's diversity. Common to patients and controls were 25 to 30 CD8+ CDR3 sequences.

Researchers used genomic DNA as the template to profile TCR beta VDJ and CDR3. MiXCR, run by TCRdb on the reads, gives a single entry per CDR3 protein. The sample yields over 250,000 distinct CDR3 sequences, about three fifths seen once. Sequenced patients had shown CD8+CD57+ cell expansion by flow cytometry. At the time of blood sampling, patients had not yet received any therapy. Germline CDR1 is WSHSY and CDR2 is SAAADI. V lost 4 bases to trimming and J lost 0 bases; unmatched junction nucleotides: 11. This CDR3 has 17 residues. This clonotype came up once. Its antigen is undetermined. The sequenced material came from sorted CD4+, CD8+, or CD8+CD57+ T cells (not recorded which) from PBMCs. This receptor was obtained from a human donor with aplastic anemia. The V gene is TRBV10-2, the J gene TRBJ1-2; 7 bases are shared with TRBD1. This chain's CDR3 is CASSGAGQTPSNYGYTF. CDR3 DNA sequence: TGCGCCAGCAGTGGGGCGGGACAGACACCTTCTAACTATGGCTACACCTTC.